This T cell receptor beta chain was captured in a study of OX40 agonist ivuxolimab in advanced cancers. Whole-study context: The mean age was roughly 60 years, ranging from roughly 23 to 80, with under 90% of participants male. Partial responses were achieved by three patients, of whom one had hepatocellular carcinoma and two had cutaneous melanoma.

Germline V gene data show CDR1 as LGHNA and CDR2 as YNFKEQ. The ends lost 0 bases at V and 9 bases at J; junction bases unmatched: 14. The length of the CDR3 is 16 residues. Data came from immunoSEQ multiplex PCR; TCRdb stores just in-frame clones and leaves some out. The sample shows some 70,000 clones, over 75% of them seen only once. Any history of autoimmune disease or systemic immunosuppression disqualified patients. The source is an adult with an advanced solid tumor such as melanoma, head and neck, liver or kidney cancer. V gene TRBV4-2 combines with J gene TRBJ2-7, with 7 bases matching TRBD2. The sample here was CD4+ or CD8+ T cells sorted from blood, taken in a trial of the OX40 agonist ivuxolimab. CDR3 DNA: TGTGCCAGCAGCCAAGATCTTTCTAGCGGAGACAGCGGGCAGTACTTC. Its translation is CASSQDLSSGDSGQYF.